The rows below give T cell receptor beta chains drawn from one sample of a study of cytomegalovirus exposure and HLA in healthy donors. Here immunoSEQ multiplex PCR was the method, and the copy in TCRdb shows in-frame clones only, minus some. The table includes some 140,000 clones, approximately 60% detected once. Sequencing was done on a sample of PBMCs. The receptors here all came from a woman in her thirties or forties in good health and CMV-seronegative. The CDR3 runs from the conserved cysteine through the conserved F or W. Fields, in order: D gene, J gene, clone size, V gene, CDR3 protein, CDR3 DNA. A D gene is named only where the DNA matches it firmly. Size is stated for part of the rows, as once, few or many counts, or as a class when the clone is expanded.

.,TRBJ2-7,.,TRBV7-8,CASSFGTVVGF,TGTGCCAGCAGCTTCGGGACTGTTGTTGGTTTC
.,TRBJ1-4,.,TRBV6-6,CASSPAGGRGGEKLFF,TGTGCCAGCAGTCCGGCGGGTGGACGGGGGGGCGAAAAACTGTTTTTT
TRBD1,TRBJ1-2,.,TRBV29-1,CSDQTAQGGYGYTF,TGCAGCGACCAAACTGCCCAGGGGGGCTATGGCTACACCTTC
TRBD1,TRBJ2-2,.,TRBV29-1,CSVGQLDRGAGELFF,TGCAGCGTGGGCCAACTGGACAGGGGAGCGGGGGAGCTGTTTTTT
TRBD1,TRBJ1-1,.,TRBV27,CASSSLDRGEAFF,TGTGCCAGCAGTTCCCTCGACAGGGGCGAAGCTTTCTTT
TRBD1,TRBJ2-1,.,TRBV7-3,CASSPGPGQGSTFYNEQFF,TGTGCCAGCAGTCCCGGACCGGGACAGGGCTCAACGTTTTACAATGAGCAGTTCTTC
.,TRBJ2-1,.,TRBV25-1,CASSRVTPYNEQFF,TGTGCCAGCAGCAGGGTGACTCCATACAATGAGCAGTTCTTC
TRBD1,TRBJ1-1,few,TRBV30,CAWSDRVIRNTEAFF,TGTGCCTGGAGCGACAGGGTGATTCGGAACACTGAAGCTTTCTTT
TRBD1,TRBJ2-7,.,TRBV5-4,CASSLAQGALYF,TGTGCCAGCAGCTTGGCCCAGGGGGCCCTTTACTTC
.,TRBJ2-4,.,TRBV10-2,CASSESAGLAKNIQYF,TGCGCCAGCAGTGAGTCCGCAGGGTTAGCCAAAAACATTCAGTACTTC
TRBD1,TRBJ2-7,.,TRBV27,CASSSWTGSYEQYF,TGTGCCAGCAGTTCCTGGACAGGGTCCTACGAGCAGTACTTC
TRBD1,TRBJ2-4,.,TRBV6-5,CASSSRTGENIQYF,TGTGCCAGCAGTTCCCGGACAGGAGAAAACATTCAGTACTTC
.,TRBJ2-5,few,TRBV6-6,CASSYRETQYF,TGTGCCAGCAGTTACCGAGAGACCCAGTACTTC
.,TRBJ2-6,.,TRBV7-2,CASSLNIDQRANVLTF,TGTGCCAGCAGCTTAAATATAGACCAGCGAGCCAACGTCCTGACTTTC
.,TRBJ1-1,.,TRBV19,CASSLPTGKGNTEAFF,TGTGCCAGTAGTCTCCCGACAGGAAAGGGGAACACTGAAGCTTTCTTT
.,TRBJ1-5,.,TRBV28,CASSSSGAPPNQPQHF,TGTGCCAGCAGTTCCTCAGGGGCGCCACCTAATCAGCCCCAGCATTTT
TRBD1,TRBJ1-6,.,TRBV7-9,CASSYGTATNSPLHF,TGTGCCAGCAGCTATGGGACAGCAACTAATTCACCCCTCCACTTT
TRBD1,TRBJ1-6,.,TRBV6-4,CASTLRDSFFNSPLHF,TGTGCCAGCACCCTTCGGGACAGCTTTTTTAATTCACCCCTCCACTTT
.,TRBJ2-7,.,TRBV7-2,CASSLTRQSEEQYF,TGTGCCAGCAGTTTGACCCGACAGAGCGAAGAGCAGTACTTC
.,TRBJ1-2,few,TRBV7-2,CASSSQGPSGYTF,TGTGCCAGCAGCTCACAGGGACCCTCTGGCTACACCTTC
.,TRBJ1-1,.,TRBV10-2,CASSENTGRDTEAFF,TGCGCCAGCAGTGAGAACACAGGGCGGGACACTGAAGCTTTCTTT
.,TRBJ2-1,.,TRBV11-2,CASSQSQGRRVTDEQFF,TGTGCCAGCAGCCAAAGCCAGGGTCGGCGAGTGACGGACGAGCAGTTCTTC
TRBD1,TRBJ2-7,.,TRBV6-5,CASSYQQGNYEQYF,TGTGCCAGCAGTTACCAACAGGGGAACTACGAGCAGTACTTC
.,TRBJ1-6,once,TRBV2,CASRLGHSPLHF,TGTGCCAGCAGACTAGGTCATTCACCCCTCCACTTT
TRBD1,TRBJ1-3,.,TRBV4-2,CASSQGQGADSGNTIYF,TGTGCCAGCAGCCAAGGACAGGGGGCCGACTCTGGAAACACCATATATTTT
TRBD1,TRBJ2-7,.,TRBV9,CASSVRGGTDEQYF,TGTGCCAGCAGCGTAAGAGGGGGCACGGACGAGCAGTACTTC
TRBD2,TRBJ2-2,.,TRBV5-6,CASSFGLAAGELFF,TGTGCCAGCTCCTTTGGGCTAGCGGCCGGGGAGCTGTTTTTT
.,TRBJ1-1,few,TRBV5-1,CASNWGKVGTEAFF,TGCGCCAGCAATTGGGGCAAGGTAGGGACTGAAGCTTTCTTT
.,TRBJ1-5,few,TRBV2,CASSPFQGNQPQHF,TGTGCCAGCAGTCCGTTTCAGGGCAATCAGCCCCAGCATTTT
TRBD1,TRBJ1-2,.,TRBV27,CASSSPGQGYNYGYTF,TGTGCCAGCAGTTCCCCGGGACAGGGCTATAACTATGGCTACACCTTC
TRBD1,TRBJ1-2,few,TRBV11-2,CASSSWPKTGNYGYTF,TGTGCCAGCAGCTCCTGGCCCAAGACAGGGAACTATGGCTACACCTTC
.,TRBJ1-6,.,TRBV7-3,CASSLRHPNSPLHF,TGTGCCAGCAGCCTAAGACACCCAAATTCACCCCTCCACTTT
TRBD1,TRBJ1-4,.,TRBV10-2,CASRPGTGPANEKLFF,TGCGCCAGCAGACCCGGGACAGGGCCTGCTAATGAAAAACTGTTTTTT
TRBD2,TRBJ2-5,.,TRBV5-4,CASSSKAGVQETQYF,TGTGCCAGCAGCTCGAAGGCGGGGGTCCAAGAGACCCAGTACTTC
TRBD2,TRBJ2-5,.,TRBV5-4,CASTLAGTTPETQYF,TGTGCCAGCACCTTAGCGGGAACTACGCCCGAGACCCAGTACTTC
.,TRBJ2-1,.,TRBV4-2,CASSQDISSSYNEQFF,TGTGCCAGCAGCCAAGATATCTCCAGCTCCTACAATGAGCAGTTCTTC
.,TRBJ1-4,.,TRBV7-9,CASRSNRVREVNEKLFF,TGTGCCAGCAGGTCAAACAGGGTCCGGGAAGTTAATGAAAAACTGTTTTTT
.,TRBJ1-1,.,TRBV7-2,CASSPWAGALNTEAFF,TGTGCCAGCAGCCCTTGGGCAGGGGCCCTGAACACTGAAGCTTTCTTT
TRBD2,TRBJ2-3,.,TRBV4-2,CASSQVSGGGSGDTQYF,TGTGCCAGCAGCCAAGTATCTGGCGGGGGGTCAGGAGATACGCAGTATTTT
TRBD1,TRBJ1-1,.,TRBV9,CASSAPHRGEKAFF,TGTGCCAGCAGCGCCCCTCACAGGGGAGAGAAGGCTTTCTTT
TRBD1,TRBJ1-2,few,TRBV15,CATSRDSEGQLYGYTF,TGTGCCACCAGCAGGGATTCAGAGGGACAGTTATATGGCTACACCTTC
TRBD1,TRBJ1-6,.,TRBV2,CASSRDRGDNSPLHF,TGTGCCAGCAGCAGGGACAGGGGAGATAATTCACCCCTCCACTTT
TRBD1,TRBJ1-1,.,TRBV19,CASSIAGTVMNTEAFF,TGTGCCAGTAGTATAGCCGGGACAGTTATGAACACTGAAGCTTTCTTT
TRBD2,TRBJ2-3,.,TRBV10-3,CAIRGGGADTQYF,TGTGCCATCAGGGGCGGGGGGGCAGATACGCAGTATTTT
.,TRBJ2-1,.,TRBV7-2,CASSFTDGTGRRKLFF,TGTGCCAGCAGTTTTACAGACGGTACAGGGAGAAGGAAGTTGTTCTTC
.,TRBJ2-7,.,TRBV6-6,CASSYRLSSTYEQYF,TGTGCCAGCAGTTATAGGCTATCTAGCACCTACGAGCAGTACTTC
.,TRBJ1-1,.,TRBV28,CASSDRMNTEAFF,TGTGCCAGCAGCGACAGGATGAACACTGAAGCTTTCTTT
TRBD1,TRBJ1-1,.,TRBV7-9,CASRYTGTGVAAFF,TGTGCCAGCAGATACACCGGGACAGGTGTAGCAGCTTTCTTT
.,TRBJ1-3,.,TRBV5-1,CASRDTSGNTIYF,TGCGCCAGCCGGGACACCTCTGGAAACACCATATATTTT
TRBD1,TRBJ1-1,.,TRBV6-5,CASRTRDSQEAFF,TGTGCCAGCAGGACCCGGGACAGCCAGGAAGCTTTCTTT
TRBD1,TRBJ1-1,.,TRBV7-9,CASSPGQDTEAFF,TGTGCCAGCAGCCCAGGACAGGACACTGAAGCTTTCTTT
TRBD2,TRBJ2-2,.,TRBV11-1,CASSPSPGGGYTGELFF,TGTGCCAGCAGCCCCTCCCCTGGCGGGGGGTACACCGGGGAGCTGTTTTTT
.,TRBJ1-2,.,TRBV6-1,CASSEIGTKGNYGYTF,TGTGCCAGCAGTGAAATCGGGACAAAAGGGAACTATGGCTACACCTTC
.,TRBJ1-2,.,TRBV28,CASSLGARVAGYTF,TGTGCCAGCAGTTTAGGGGCCCGAGTGGCTGGCTACACCTTC
.,TRBJ2-7,.,TRBV5-4,CASSSKGGSYEQYF,TGTGCCAGCAGCTCGAAGGGAGGCTCCTACGAGCAGTACTTC
.,TRBJ1-6,few,TRBV11-2,CASSFRAGDSPLHF,TGTGCCAGCAGCTTCCGAGCGGGGGATTCACCCCTCCACTTT
.,TRBJ1-3,once,TRBV5-4,CASSLGAAGNTIYF,TGTGCCAGCAGCTTGGGTGCAGCTGGAAACACCATATATTTT
TRBD2,TRBJ2-5,.,TRBV30,CAWAQGGKETQYF,TGTGCCTGGGCCCAGGGAGGGAAAGAGACCCAGTACTTC
.,TRBJ2-7,.,TRBV29-1,CSVEAAGRANEQYF,TGCAGCGTTGAGGCCGCGGGGAGAGCCAACGAGCAGTACTTC